Below are 24 T cell receptor beta chains sequenced from a single sample in a study of blood T cell repertoires in COVID-19. Generated by immunoSEQ multiplex PCR, the TCRdb table keeps only in-frame clones and is missing some. Among 150,000 or so clones listed, 70% to 90% were seen once. The sequenced sample was peripheral blood. The receptors were sampled from a human donor in a cohort sampled during active COVID-19.

This clone appeared once. The chain uses TRBV6-2 or TRBV6-3 and TRBJ2-7; TRBD2 matches at 8 bases. This CDR3 spans 14 amino acids. Losses at the gene ends were 2 bases for V and 6 bases for J; bases not matched to a gene: 6. CDR1 and CDR2 from the germline V gene are MNHEY and SVGEGT. The CDR3 DNA sequence: TGTGCCAGCAGTTACCGACTAGCGACGGTCGAGCAGTACTTC. Protein product: CASSYRLATVEQYF.

This sequence joins TRBV29-1 and TRBJ2-5, with D perhaps matching TRBD1 (6 bases). CDR3 length: 14 amino acids. V gave up 7 bases and J gave up 5 bases, with 20 bases separating them. Germline CDR1 and CDR2: SQVTM and ANQGSEA. The CDR3 sequence is CSGHAGASGETQYF. The CDR3 nucleotides read TGCAGCGGGCATGCAGGGGCCTCCGGGGAGACCCAGTACTTC.

This clone was observed once. The chain employs TRBV29-1 and TRBJ2-7; D is unresolved. The ends were cut back, 2 bases at V and 2 bases at J, with 13 bases in the middle. The CDR3 length is 14 residues. From germline, CDR1 is SQVTM and CDR2 ANQGSEA. This CDR3 is CSVEIFGQTYEQYF. The CDR3 coding sequence is TGCAGCGTTGAAATTTTTGGGCAGACCTACGAGCAGTACTTC.

The V and J genes are TRBV6-6 and TRBJ2-2, with D perhaps matching TRBD2 (5 bases). Germline loops: CDR1 MNHNY, CDR2 SVGAGI (reference sequence). Trimming took 0 bases from V and 0 from J, leaving 8 bases between them. The CDR3 is made up of 16 amino acids. CDR3: CASSYSRAPNTGELFF. Written as DNA, the CDR3 is TGTGCCAGCAGTTACTCGAGGGCTCCGAACACCGGGGAGCTGTTTTTT.

The table lists this clone with a count of one. The chain recombines TRBV11-2 with TRBJ1-3; TRBD1 is a possible D gene (5 bases). The germline CDR1 and CDR2 sequences are SGHAT and FQNNGV. Between the trimmed V and J ends, which lost 5 bases and 0 bases, there was a span of 14 bases. CDR3 length equals 16 residues. CDR3 in DNA: TGTGCCAGCAGCCTCCTGACAGAGAGCTCTGGAAACACCATATATTTT. Amino acid sequence: CASSLLTESSGNTIYF.

The J gene is TRBJ2-2, the V gene TRBV6-5; a possible D gene is TRBD2 (5 bases). The germline V gene encodes CDR1 MNHEY and CDR2 SVGAGI. The V gene lost 0 bases and the J gene lost 3 bases, with 8 bases spanning the gap. This CDR3 comprises 15 residues. The CDR3 sequence is CASSYSDLYTGELFF. The CDR3 nucleotides read TGTGCCAGCAGTTACTCGGACTTATACACCGGGGAGCTGTTTTTT.

This clone appeared a single time. This CDR3 is CASSPDRTTDTQYF. The CDR3 DNA reads as TGTGCCAGCAGCCCGGACAGGACCACAGATACGCAGTATTTT. The chain joins TRBV2 to TRBJ2-3; TRBD1 aligns across 7 bases. The ends lost 6 bases at V and 2 bases at J; junction bases unmatched: 5. The CDR3 has 14 amino acids. Per the germline V gene, CDR1 is SNHLY and CDR2 is FYNNEI.

V gene TRBV5-5 combines with J gene TRBJ2-7, with D tentatively TRBD2 (5 bases). V was clipped by 4 bases and J by 7 bases, with 12 bases between them. There are 12 residues in the CDR3. Germline V gene data show CDR1 as SGHKS and CDR2 as YYEKEE (reference sequence). In DNA, the CDR3 is TGTGCCAGCAGCCTGAGTGGCGGGGAGCAGTACTTC. Translation: CASSLSGGEQYF.

The V call is TRBV11-3, the J call TRBJ2-7, with TRBD2 matching 13 bases. In germline, CDR1 is SGHNT, CDR2 YENEEA. The CDR3 is 16 residues long. With V trimmed by 4 bases and J by 4 bases, 7 bases remained unmatched. CDR3 DNA sequence: TGTGCCAGCAGCTCCCCTGGGACTAGCGGGAAATACGAGCAGTACTTC. It specifies CASSSPGTSGKYEQYF.

This chain connects TRBV9 to TRBJ1-6, with a possible D match to TRBD1 (5 bases). Trimming took off 7 bases at V and 0 bases at J, with 20 bases between the two ends. The CDR3 loop spans 18 amino acids. CDR1 and CDR2 (germline): SGDLS, YYNGEE. CDR3: CASHPGRGLSSYNSPLHF. The DNA of the CDR3 is TGTGCCAGCCATCCGGGGAGGGGCCTAAGCTCCTATAATTCACCCCTCCACTTT.

J is TRBJ2-7 and V is TRBV5-1, with TRBD1 matching over 7 bases. After removal of 4 bases from V and 0 bases from J, the junction contained 7 bases not matched to a gene. CDR1 SGHRS and CDR2 YFSETQ come from the germline V gene. The CDR3 contains 15 residues. The CDR3 is CASSGRQGPSYEQYF. For the CDR3, the DNA is TGCGCCAGCAGCGGGAGACAGGGCCCCTCCTACGAGCAGTACTTC.

This clone was observed once. J is TRBJ1-1 and V is TRBV28; the D is unclear. The CDR3 is made up of 14 amino acids. The germline gives CDR1 MDHEN, CDR2 SYDVKM. The V gene lost 5 bases and the J gene lost 3 bases, with 13 bases spanning the gap. The CDR3, as DNA: TGTGCCAGCAGTCCTTCGGCGGAGTACACTGAAGCTTTCTTT. This codes for CASSPSAEYTEAFF.

The chain uses TRBV19 and TRBJ1-5; 8 nucleotides align to TRBD1. CDR1 and CDR2 from the germline V gene are LNHDA and SQIVND (reference sequence). Trimming cost V 4 bases and J 0 bases; bases outside gene matches: 8. The CDR3 loop spans 17 amino acids. The CDR3 protein is CASSTARTGISNQPQHF. DNA for the CDR3: TGTGCCAGTAGTACAGCCCGGACAGGGATTAGCAATCAGCCCCAGCATTTT. Supplemented by reference TRBV19 and TRBJ1-5, the full variable domain reads DGGITQSPKYLFRKEGQNVTLSCEQNLNHDAMYWYRQDPGQGLRLIYYSQIVNDFQKGDIAEGYSVSREKKESFPLTVTSAQKNPTAFYLCASSTARTGISNQPQHFGDGTRLSIL.

The rearrangement uses TRBV19 and TRBJ2-3; 7 bases fit TRBD1. This CDR3 has 12 amino acids. The trim removed 9 bases at V and 1 base at J, leaving 1 base unmatched. Germline V lookup: CDR1 LNHDA, CDR2 SQIVND (reference sequence). CDR3 in DNA: TGTGCCAGGCAGGGGGGCACAGATACGCAGTATTTT. It encodes CARQGGTDTQYF.

The rearrangement joins TRBV5-1 to TRBJ2-7, with TRBD2 as a possible D gene (6 bases). The germline CDR1 and CDR2 sequences are SGHRS and YFSETQ. The CDR3 length is 14 residues. Trimming pared 2 bases from V and 0 bases from J, leaving 9 bases between. The CDR3 DNA reads as TGCGCCAGCAGCTTTACGGGGGACTCCTACGAGCAGTACTTC. Protein: CASSFTGDSYEQYF.

V and J are TRBV19 and TRBJ1-1, with unresolved D. There are 14 residues in the CDR3. V lost 3 bases to trimming and J lost 8 bases, with 16 bases between them. Germline V gene sequence: CDR1 LNHDA, CDR2 SQIVND (reference sequence). CDR3 loop: CASSISRRTGEAFF. Here the CDR3 DNA reads TGTGCCAGTAGTATTAGTCGACGGACGGGGGAAGCTTTCTTT.

The rearrangement links TRBV20-1 to TRBJ2-7; 8 bases are a match to TRBD2. With V trimmed by 3 bases and J by 4 bases, 5 bases remained unmatched. The CDR3 covers 13 residues. Germline V CDR1 and CDR2: DFQATT, SNEGSKA (reference sequence). CDR3 protein: CSASPSGRYEQYF. The CDR3 nucleotides read TGCAGTGCTAGTCCTAGCGGGCGGTACGAGCAGTACTTC.

Only a few counts were recorded for this clone. The chain links TRBV5-1 to TRBJ2-3; D is undetermined. V lost 5 bases, J lost 2 bases, and 9 bases lay in between. Germline V lookup: CDR1 SGHRS, CDR2 YFSETQ. This CDR3 region has 13 residues. The CDR3 DNA reads TGCGCCAGCAGACTATTTCCCACAGATACGCAGTATTTT. Its protein is CASRLFPTDTQYF.

The V call is TRBV24-1, the J call TRBJ2-7, with D maybe TRBD2 (6 bases). CDR1 and CDR2 from the germline V gene are KGHDR and SFDVKD. This CDR3 spans 13 amino acids. Trimming cost V 1 base and J 4 bases, with 7 bases left between them. In DNA, the CDR3 is TGTGCCACCAGTGATTTTGGGGGGTACGAGCAGTACTTC. Translating gives CATSDFGGYEQYF.

The J gene is TRBJ2-4, the V gene TRBV28; 15 nucleotides agree with TRBD2. The CDR3 spans 23 residues. Germline V gives CDR1 MDHEN, CDR2 SYDVKM. V gave up 3 bases and J gave up 0 bases; unmatched junction bases: 18. DNA for the CDR3: TGTGCCAGCAGTTTTTTGGGACTAGCGGGAGGAGAGACCGGGCACTTAGCCAAAAACATTCAGTACTTC. Translated: CASSFLGLAGGETGHLAKNIQYF.

V is TRBV2 and J is TRBJ1-2; 9 positions match TRBD1. V shed 7 bases and J 0 bases; nucleotides not matched to a gene: 6. Per germline, CDR1 SNHLY and CDR2 FYNNEI. This CDR3 is built from 15 residues. CDR3 region: CASMGTGSANYGYTF. In DNA, the CDR3 is TGTGCCAGCATGGGGACAGGGTCAGCTAACTATGGCTACACCTTC. The full variable domain, completed using reference TRBV2 and TRBJ1-2, is EPEVTQTPSHQVTQMGQEVILRCVPISNHLYFYWYRQILGQKVEFLVSFYNNEISEKSEIFDDQFSVERPDGSNFTLKIRSTKLEDSAMYFCASMGTGSANYGYTFGSGTRLTVV.

This clone showed up just once. The chain carries TRBV24-1 and TRBJ1-2; 7 positions agree with TRBD1. This CDR3 comprises 14 residues. CDR1 KGHDR and CDR2 SFDVKD come from the germline V gene. After removal of 3 bases from V and 2 bases from J, the junction contained 2 bases not matched to a gene. CDR3 amino acids: CATSDQQGNYGYTF. CDR3 sequence (DNA): TGTGCCACCAGTGATCAACAGGGGAACTATGGCTACACCTTC.

The V and J genes are TRBV5-1 and TRBJ2-1; 11 nucleotides match TRBD2. The CDR3 length is 19 residues. V lost 3 bases to trimming and J lost 0 bases; unmatched junction nucleotides: 11. The germline V gene has CDR1 SGHRS and CDR2 YFSETQ. CDR3 residues: CASSSLALLAGDSYNEQFF. In nucleotides, the CDR3 is TGCGCCAGCAGCTCCCTCGCCCTACTAGCGGGGGACTCCTACAATGAGCAGTTCTTC. The full variable domain, its missing parts supplied by reference TRBV5-1 and TRBJ2-1, is KAGVTQTPRYLIKTRGQQVTLSCSPISGHRSVSWYQQTPGQGLQFLFEYFSETQRNKGNFPGRFSGRQFSNSRSEMNVSTLELGDSALYLCASSSLALLAGDSYNEQFFGPGTRLTVL.

This rearrangement joins TRBV7-9 to TRBJ2-5; TRBD2 aligns across 7 bases. J was trimmed by 2 bases and V by 7 bases; bases with no gene match: 19. CDR1 and CDR2 from the germline V gene are SEHNR and FQNEAQ (reference sequence). The CDR3 consists of 18 residues. Written as DNA, the CDR3 is TGTGCCAGCAAAAAAGGCCGACTCGGCGGGAGTGTTCAAGAGACCCAGTACTTC. Translated, it gives CASKKGRLGGSVQETQYF.